The 25 T cell receptor beta chains reported below all come from one sample, sequenced in a study of CD8+ T cells in alopecia areata. Following extraction, RNA underwent reverse transcription to cDNA, which served as the sequencing template. Only in-frame clones appear in the TCRdb table, and some are missing; sequencing was by immunoSEQ multiplex PCR. The table shows 65,000 to 75,000 clones, with roughly 44% occurring only once. The specimen was CD8+ T cells sorted from blood, collected at week 0. Every receptor here comes from a human donor with alopecia areata.

The chain is built from TRBV29-1 and TRBJ1-1, with no clear D. CDR3 length equals 13 residues. V shed 0 bases and J shed 1 base, with 6 bases lying between them. CDR1 SQVTM and CDR2 ANQGSEA come from the germline V gene. The CDR3 spells CSVEEGRNTEAFF. The CDR3 DNA reads TGCAGCGTTGAAGAAGGGCGGAACACTGAAGCTTTCTTT.

This chain connects TRBV29-1 to TRBJ2-1; 9 bases line up with TRBD2. This CDR3 is built from 15 residues. Trimming cost V 2 bases and J 10 bases; bases outside gene matches: 12. Per the germline V gene, CDR1 is SQVTM and CDR2 is ANQGSEA. CDR3 amino acids: CSVESAGGGSVEQFF. The CDR3 nucleotides are TGCAGCGTTGAATCCGCGGGAGGGGGATCGGTCGAGCAGTTCTTC.

V is TRBV30 and J is TRBJ1-2, with 9 bases identical to TRBD1. Per the germline V gene, CDR1 is GTSNPN and CDR2 is SVGIG (reference sequence). CDR3 size: 13 residues. In DNA, the CDR3 is TGTGCGTCGGACAGGGGCAATATCTATGGCTACACCTTC. Protein: CASDRGNIYGYTF.

The V gene is TRBV27, the J gene TRBJ2-7, with TRBD2 matching 10 bases. The germline V gene encodes CDR1 MNHEY and CDR2 SMNVEV (reference sequence). After removal of 5 bases from V and 6 bases from J, the junction contained 10 bases not matched to a gene. This CDR3 comprises 15 residues. The CDR3: CASSTYLAGAGEQYF. The CDR3 DNA is TGTGCCAGCAGTACCTACCTAGCGGGAGCTGGCGAGCAGTACTTC.

This clone was counted a few times. The CDR3 sequence is CASSLKREAGEQYF. Written as DNA, the CDR3 is TGTGCCAGCAGTTTAAAACGGGAGGCGGGCGAGCAGTACTTC. The chain recombines TRBV28 with TRBJ2-7; 7 nucleotides align to TRBD2. J lost 6 bases, V lost 2 bases, and 7 bases had no gene match. The CDR3 has 14 amino acids. CDR1 and CDR2 from the germline V gene are MDHEN and SYDVKM.

V is TRBV9 and J is TRBJ2-1; 12 bases line up with TRBD2. V lost 0 bases, J lost 7 bases, and 11 bases stayed unmatched. From germline, CDR1 is SGDLS and CDR2 YYNGEE. This CDR3 spans 18 amino acids. The CDR3 coding sequence is TGTGCCAGCAGCGTAGACCCCAGACCGACTAGCGGGAGAAATGAGCAGTTCTTC. Protein product: CASSVDPRPTSGRNEQFF.

This clone was counted between two and nine times. The chain uses TRBV6-6 and TRBJ2-2; 9 bases are a match to TRBD2. V shed 6 bases and J 4 bases; nucleotides not matched to a gene: 6. CDR3 length: 15 residues. CDR1 is MNHNY and CDR2 is SVGAGI in the germline V gene (reference sequence). The CDR3 reads CASRYSGSGTGELFF. The CDR3 coding sequence is TGTGCCAGCAGATATAGCGGGAGTGGCACCGGGGAGCTGTTTTTT.

The chain joins TRBV6-5 to TRBJ2-7; D gene unclear. V was shortened by 6 bases and J by 3 bases, with 18 bases between the two germline ends. The CDR3 has 15 residues. Germline CDR1 reads MNHEY; CDR2 reads SVGAGI. The CDR3 DNA follows: TGTGCCAGCAGCCAATCGGGTGGCAAGCACTACGAGCAGTACTTC. Protein: CASSQSGGKHYEQYF.

The J gene is TRBJ2-7, the V gene TRBV29-1, with 7 bases fitting TRBD2. With 5 bases clipped from V and 3 bases from J, the junction kept 7 bases outside the gene matches. CDR3 size: 13 residues. CDR1 SQVTM and CDR2 ANQGSEA come from the germline V gene. The chain's CDR3 is CSVRGGVGYEQYF. The CDR3 nucleotides are TGCAGCGTTAGGGGAGGGGTAGGCTACGAGCAGTACTTC.

The chain combines TRBV28 with TRBJ2-3; TRBD2 might be the D (6 bases). Germline assignment: CDR1 MDHEN and CDR2 SYDVKM. With 6 bases removed from V and 6 bases from J, the gap between germline ends came to 16 bases. The CDR3 length is 14 residues. The CDR3 is CASSLASGLDTQYF. Written as DNA, the CDR3 is TGTGCCAGCAGCTTAGCCAGCGGGCTTGATACGCAGTATTTT.

J is TRBJ2-1 and V is TRBV4-2; the D gene is possibly TRBD1 (5 bases). Deletions cut 0 bases from V and 8 bases from J, with 11 bases between. This CDR3 is 14 amino acids long. Germline CDR1 LGHNA, CDR2 YNFKEQ. CDR3 sequence (DNA): TGTGCCAGCAGCCAAGATACACTCAGGGATGAGCAGTTCTTC. Its translation: CASSQDTLRDEQFF.

V is TRBV7-9 and J is TRBJ2-2; no clear D. Trimming cost V 5 bases and J 0 bases, with 10 bases left between them. The germline V gene encodes CDR1 SEHNR and CDR2 FQNEAQ (reference sequence). CDR3 size: 15 residues. The CDR3 DNA is TGTGCCAGCAGCGCCCGTCGGCCGAACACCGGGGAGCTGTTTTTT. Protein product: CASSARRPNTGELFF.

This sequence joins TRBV29-1 and TRBJ1-2; no clear D. The CDR3 contains 12 residues. Germline CDR1 SQVTM, CDR2 ANQGSEA. V was trimmed by 7 bases and J by 4 bases, leaving 13 bases between them. DNA for the CDR3: TGCAGCGGGATCGGGGTCGGCTATGGCTACACCTTC. It encodes CSGIGVGYGYTF.

The gene calls are TRBV27 and TRBJ2-3; a possible D gene is TRBD1 (5 bases). V was cut by 5 bases and J by 4 bases, with 19 bases left in between. Germline V gene sequence: CDR1 MNHEY, CDR2 SMNVEV (reference sequence). The CDR3 loop spans 16 amino acids. The CDR3 DNA is TGTGCCAGCAGTGACGAATTCTCTGGGGCCCCAGATACGCAGTATTTT. Its translation is CASSDEFSGAPDTQYF.

The rearrangement uses TRBV2 and TRBJ2-7; 14 bases agree with TRBD2. The CDR3 is made up of 18 amino acids. The J segment lost 2 bases and the V segment lost 1 base, leaving 7 bases of the junction unmatched. Germline loops: CDR1 SNHLY, CDR2 FYNNEI. The CDR3 nucleotides are TGTGCCAGCAGTGAAGAGGGGACTAGCGGGAGAATCACCTACGAGCAGTACTTC. Protein sequence: CASSEEGTSGRITYEQYF.

This clone was picked up a small number of times. V and J are TRBV4-3 and TRBJ2-7; TRBD2 matches 15 bases. The CDR3 is 17 amino acids. Germline trimming cut 0 bases from V and 7 bases from J; bases unmatched to any gene: 7. CDR1 is LGHNA and CDR2 is YSLEER in the germline V gene. This chain's CDR3 is CASSQDQGTSGRYEQYF. The CDR3 DNA reads as TGCGCCAGCAGCCAAGATCAGGGGACTAGCGGGAGGTATGAGCAGTACTTC.

This chain joins TRBV9 and TRBJ2-1, with D possibly TRBD1 on 7 matching bases. CDR1 SGDLS and CDR2 YYNGEE come from the germline V gene. The CDR3 has 13 residues. Deletions cut 3 bases from V and 8 bases from J, with 12 bases between. CDR3 bases: TGTGCCAGCAGCGAGTCAGGGGGGCATGAGCAGTTCTTC. Protein product: CASSESGGHEQFF.

The chain employs TRBV9 and TRBJ2-2; 9 bases fit TRBD1. V dropped 8 bases and J dropped 6; count of bases not matched to a gene: 11. Germline V gene data show CDR1 as SGDLS and CDR2 as YYNGEE. This CDR3 region has 15 residues. CDR3 sequence: CASTVGDRAAGELFF. CDR3 DNA sequence: TGTGCCAGTACCGTAGGGGACAGGGCGGCCGGGGAGCTGTTTTTT. The complete variable domain, with remaining parts taken from reference TRBV9 and TRBJ2-2, reads DSGVTQTPKHLITATGQRVTLRCSPRSGDLSVYWYQQSLDQGLQFLIQYYNGEERAKGNILERFSAQQFPDLHSELNLSSLELGDSALYFCASTVGDRAAGELFFGEGSRLTVL.

The chain links TRBV18 to TRBJ2-6; TRBD2 might be the D (5 bases). CDR1 is KGHSH, CDR2 LQKENI, per germline. Trimming removed 2 bases at V and 1 base at J, with 9 bases between. There are 16 residues in the CDR3. For the CDR3, the DNA is TGTGCCAGCTCACCAATAACGGGATCTGGGGCCAACGTCCTGACTTTC. Translated, it gives CASSPITGSGANVLTF.

The chain combines TRBV11-1 with TRBJ2-5; no clear D gene. V lost 3 bases, J lost 2 bases, and 19 bases lay in between. The CDR3 loop spans 17 amino acids. Germline loops: CDR1 SGHAT, CDR2 FQDESV (reference sequence). CDR3 bases: TGTGCCAGCAGCTTTCCCAGCACTATTTACGAACAAGAGACCCAGTACTTC. Its translation: CASSFPSTIYEQETQYF. The full variable domain, completed using reference TRBV11-1 and TRBJ2-5, is EAEVAQSPRYKITEKSQAVAFWCDPISGHATLYWYRQILGQGPELLVQFQDESVVDDSQLPKDRFSAERLKGVDSTLKIQPAELGDSAMYLCASSFPSTIYEQETQYFGPGTRLLVL.

The genes are TRBV29-1 and TRBJ1-1; 11 bases agree with TRBD1. The germline CDR1 and CDR2 sequences are SQVTM and ANQGSEA. After removal of 6 bases from V and 11 bases from J, the junction contained 8 bases not matched to a gene. This CDR3 region has 12 residues. The CDR3: CSVVGQGAMAFF. The CDR3 DNA is TGCAGCGTCGTAGGACAGGGGGCGATGGCTTTCTTT.

The V call is TRBV7-9, the J call TRBJ2-2, with TRBD2 identical over 10 bases. The junction had 4 bases not matched to a gene; V was cut back by 6 bases and J by 6 bases. This CDR3 has 14 residues. Germline V CDR1 and CDR2: SEHNR, FQNEAQ (reference sequence). CDR3 nucleotides: TGTGCCAGCAGAGCGGGAGGGGACGCCGGGGAGCTGTTTTTT. It is translated as CASRAGGDAGELFF.

This clone was counted between two and nine times. V usage is TRBV6-5 and J usage is TRBJ2-7; 10 positions match TRBD2. The V gene end was trimmed by 5 bases and the J gene end by 3 bases; junction bases not matched to a gene: 7. The CDR3 consists of 15 residues. The germline CDR1 and CDR2 sequences are MNHEY and SVGAGI. CDR3 coding DNA: TGTGCCAGCAGTCTAGGGTCTAGCGGGAGCTACGAGCAGTACTTC. Translated: CASSLGSSGSYEQYF.

The chain is built from TRBV5-1 and TRBJ2-7, with D possibly being TRBD1 (6 bases). Germline V gene lookup returns CDR1 SGHRS and CDR2 YFSETQ. Trimming cost V 1 base and J 2 bases, with 10 bases left between them. The CDR3 has 14 residues. CDR3 residues: CASSLSAGAYEQYF. CDR3 coding DNA: TGCGCCAGCAGCTTGTCGGCAGGGGCCTACGAGCAGTACTTC.

This clone was recorded many times. The chain employs TRBV7-2 and TRBJ2-2; no firm D call. V was pared by 4 bases and J by 3 bases, with 15 bases between. This CDR3 comprises 16 residues. CDR1 and CDR2 (germline): SGHTA, FQGNSA. CDR3 protein: CASSSRTMTYTGELFF. CDR3 DNA: TGTGCCAGCAGCTCGAGGACCATGACTTACACCGGGGAGCTGTTTTTT.